This T cell receptor (beta chain) originates from a study of pediatric ulcerative colitis. About the study: Most patients had pancolitis, and two had left-sided colitis.

Turning to this clone: What it binds is not known.

J was trimmed by 0 bases and V by 4 bases; bases with no gene match: 5. The CDR3 is 16 amino acids. In germline, CDR1 is LGHNA, CDR2 YNFKEQ. The study, taken as a whole, reports: All ulcerative colitis patients, but no controls, carried a couple of rectal clonotypes.

The data were produced by immunoSEQ multiplex PCR, yet TCRdb's version contains in-frame clones alone and is incomplete. Among approximately 32,000 clones listed, roughly 86% were seen once. The clonotype originates from a boy younger than 18 with severe ulcerative colitis. What was sequenced was blood. This chain uses TRBV4-2 with TRBJ1-5; TRBD1 aligns across 8 bases. The CDR3 reads CASSLEQGVSNQPQHF. In DNA form, the CDR3 reads TGTGCCAGCAGCCTAGAACAGGGGGTTAGCAATCAGCCCCAGCATTTT.